This T cell receptor beta chain is from a study of Ad26.COV2.S vaccination and SARS-CoV-2 variants. Whole-study results and caveats: Vaccine recipients showed a spike-specific TCR breadth that was higher than in placebo recipients. Those who received vaccine or placebo ended up with similar non-spike TCR breadth.

On this clone itself: The antigen remains unidentified.

Treatment denoted: approximately 18 received Ad26.COV2.S at low or high dose, single or two shots; 5 received placebo; per-sample allocation not given. The investigators took samples on day 63 after the first vaccine or placebo injection. Germline CDR1 is SQVTM and CDR2 is ANQGSEA. The length of the CDR3 is 13 residues. V dropped 1 base and J dropped 2 bases, with 5 bases sitting between them. Clones were sequenced by immunoSEQ multiplex PCR, and TCRdb holds only the in-frame ones, with some missing. Of about 350,000 clones listed, roughly 89% are singletons. V and J are TRBV29-1 and TRBJ2-2; no definite D call. This receptor was obtained from a person between 18 and 60 years old who received the Ad26.COV2.S COVID-19 vaccine or a placebo. Sequences were derived from peripheral blood, sampled in a trial of Ad26.COV2.S vaccine versus placebo. In DNA form, the CDR3 reads TGCAGCGTTGAAGCAGACAACACCGGGGAGCTGTTTTTT. This gives the protein CSVEADNTGELFF.